A single sample is the source of the 11 T cell receptor beta chains below, sequenced in a study of blood T cell repertoires in COVID-19. Measured with immunoSEQ multiplex PCR; TCRdb has only the in-frame clones, and not every one. The profile covers 150,000 to 200,000 clones, with roughly nine tenths appearing a single time and less than 25% taken by the ten largest. Sequenced sample: peripheral blood. These receptors were taken from a man between 65 and 85 years old with active or convalescent COVID-19.

This chain connects TRBV28 to TRBJ1-4, with D maybe TRBD1 (6 bases). Looked up from germline, CDR1 is MDHEN and CDR2 is SYDVKM. The germline V and J ends were trimmed by 6 bases and 7 bases, with 18 bases remaining between them. The CDR3 is made up of 15 amino acids. The CDR3 sequence is CASRPPGGAGEKLFF. The DNA of the CDR3 is TGTGCCAGCAGACCACCTGGGGGCGCGGGTGAAAAACTGTTTTTT. Looking up the rest from reference TRBV28 and TRBJ1-4 gives the full variable domain: DVKVTQSSRYLVKRTGEKVFLECVQDMDHENMFWYRQDPGLGLRLIYFSYDVKMKEKGDIPEGYSVSREKKERFSLILESASTNQTSMYLCASRPPGGAGEKLFFGSGTQLSVL.

The rearrangement links TRBV28 to TRBJ2-7; 7 bases are shared with TRBD1. Germline lookup yields CDR1 MDHEN and CDR2 SYDVKM. This CDR3 spans 14 amino acids. V lost 3 bases, J lost 4 bases, and 6 bases stayed unmatched. DNA for the CDR3: TGTGCCAGCAGTTTTGACAGGGACCTGTACGAGCAGTACTTC. It is translated as CASSFDRDLYEQYF.

The chain recombines TRBV5-8 with TRBJ1-5; a weak D match, TRBD1 (5 bases). The CDR3 totals 15 residues. In germline, CDR1 is SGHTS, CDR2 YDEGEE. V lost 7 bases and J lost 0, with 14 bases in between. CDR3: CASGVRTTSNQPQHF. The CDR3 DNA follows: TGTGCCAGCGGGGTACGGACAACTAGCAATCAGCCCCAGCATTTT. Filled out from reference TRBV5-8 and TRBJ1-5, the complete variable domain reads EAGVTQSPTHLIKTRGQQATLRCSPISGHTSVYWYQQALGLGLQFLLWYDEGEERNRGNFPPRFSGRQFPNYSSELNVNALELEDSALYLCASGVRTTSNQPQHFGDGTRLSIL.

CDR3 amino acids: CASSTRGGDSPLHF. The CDR3 DNA is TGTGCCAGCAGCACCCGGGGGGGAGATTCACCCCTCCACTTT. The genes are TRBV7-2 and TRBJ1-6; the D gene is possibly TRBD1 (5 bases). Germline CDR1 is SGHTA and CDR2 is FQGNSA. The CDR3 has 14 amino acids. Trimming pared 5 bases from V and 8 bases from J, leaving 13 bases between.

J is TRBJ2-7 and V is TRBV19; 9 bases map to TRBD2. CDR3 length: 15 residues. Germline CDR1 LNHDA, CDR2 SQIVND (reference sequence). V lost 5 bases, J lost 2 bases, and 7 bases stayed unmatched. The CDR3 protein is CASSAGTSTAYEQYF. For the CDR3, the DNA is TGTGCCAGTAGTGCCGGGACTAGCACTGCCTACGAGCAGTACTTC.

The chain uses TRBV7-2 and TRBJ2-3, with 9 bases lining up with TRBD1. The CDR3 has 15 amino acids. V dropped 5 bases and J dropped 2; count of bases not matched to a gene: 5. Per the germline V gene, CDR1 is SGHTA and CDR2 is FQGNSA. The CDR3 sequence: CASSLTGGFTDTQYF. For the CDR3, the DNA is TGTGCCAGCAGCCTGACAGGGGGATTCACAGATACGCAGTATTTT.

V and J are TRBV4-3 and TRBJ2-1, with D possibly being TRBD2 (5 bases). V was pared by 1 base and J by 8 bases, with 12 bases between. The CDR3 is 14 residues long. From germline, CDR1 is LGHNA and CDR2 YSLEER. CDR3 residues: CASSQGAGRYEQFF. CDR3 sequence (DNA): TGCGCCAGCAGCCAAGGGGCGGGTAGATATGAGCAGTTCTTC.

The chain joins TRBV6-5 to TRBJ1-5; D may be TRBD1 (6 bases). Germline CDR1 reads MNHEY; CDR2 reads SVGAGI. Trimming took off 0 bases at V and 3 bases at J, with 9 bases between the two ends. This CDR3 region has 15 residues. The CDR3 coding sequence is TGTGCCAGCAGTTACTCGACAGGACCCAATCAGCCCCAGCATTTT. It specifies CASSYSTGPNQPQHF.

The chain links TRBV5-1 to TRBJ2-1; TRBD1 matches at 9 bases. CDR3 length equals 12 residues. V shed 5 bases and J 10 bases; nucleotides not matched to a gene: 4. Germline CDR1 is SGHRS and CDR2 is YFSETQ. The CDR3 loop reads CASRTGGMEQFF. Written as DNA, the CDR3 is TGCGCCAGCAGGACAGGGGGTATGGAGCAGTTCTTC.

The table lists this clone with a count of one. V usage is TRBV5-1 and J usage is TRBJ1-1; D is ambiguous. V lost 2 bases and J lost 4, with 12 bases in between. The CDR3 runs to 14 residues. Germline loops: CDR1 SGHRS, CDR2 YFSETQ. The CDR3 spells CASSLYAGATEAFF. DNA of the CDR3: TGCGCCAGCAGCTTATACGCGGGTGCCACTGAAGCTTTCTTT. The variable domain in full, with the rest retrieved from reference TRBV5-1 and TRBJ1-1, is KAGVTQTPRYLIKTRGQQVTLSCSPISGHRSVSWYQQTPGQGLQFLFEYFSETQRNKGNFPGRFSGRQFSNSRSEMNVSTLELGDSALYLCASSLYAGATEAFFGQGTRLTVV.

This chain connects TRBV25-1 to TRBJ1-2; 7 nucleotides agree with TRBD1. The CDR3 contains 13 residues. Germline lookup yields CDR1 MGHDK and CDR2 SYGVNS. Trimming cost V 6 bases and J 8 bases; bases outside gene matches: 9. CDR3 bases: TGTGCCAGCAGCCCCGGGACAGCTCACGGCTACACCTTC. Protein sequence: CASSPGTAHGYTF.